This T cell receptor beta chain was sequenced for a study of T cell responses to AZD1222 COVID-19 vaccine. The wider study: Analyses pooled second doses at about 4 or about 12 weeks. General study points: Possibly, clonal diversity was underestimated; donors were largely white British and included more females. Spike-wide coverage was observed for vaccine-associated CD4 TCRs, with dominant responses at 160-218 and 743-854.

The CDR3 loop spans 14 amino acids. Trimming shortened V by 2 bases and J by 7 bases, and 9 bases separated the two germline ends. CDR1 and CDR2 from the germline V gene are MNHEY and SMNVEV (reference sequence). Concerning this clone: What it recognizes is unknown.

Clones were read by immunoSEQ multiplex PCR, and TCRdb kept only the in-frame ones, dropping some. Of more than 65,000 clones detected, 85% to 90% appear once; the ten largest clones hold 7%. This material consisted of peripheral blood, taken on day 0 of AZD1222 vaccination. The source is an adult in good health. The V and J genes are TRBV27 and TRBJ1-6; D remains ambiguous. In nucleotides, the CDR3 is TGTGCCAGCAGTTTAAGGGCCCAAAATTCACCCCTCCACTTT. Residues: CASSLRAQNSPLHF.